Listed below are T cell receptor beta chains from one sample, sequenced in a study of CD8 T cells in Susac syndrome. TCRdb reanalysed the immunoSEQ multiplex PCR reads using MiXCR and keeps one entry per CDR3 protein. The table records approximately 75,000 distinct CDR3 sequences, more than 85% of them present only once. The sequencing input was CD8+ T cells from PBMCs. These receptors all come from a human donor in good health. CDR3s include the opening cysteine and the closing phenylalanine or tryptophan. The D gene is left open where the match is weak. Clone size is given for some rows only: seen once, a few or many times, or a class if the clone is expanded.

cdr3_length	clone_size	v_call	j_call	d_call	cdr3_nt	cdr3_aa
12	NA	TRBV7-9	TRBJ1-5	NA	TGTGCCAGCAGCTTCAGTGTTCAGCCCCAGCATTTT	CASSFSVQPQHF
14	NA	TRBV19	TRBJ2-1	TRBD2	TGTGCCAGTAGTTGGGGGAGGGGCTACAATGAGCAGTTCTTC	CASSWGRGYNEQFF
14	NA	TRBV6-5	TRBJ1-3	NA	TGTGCCAGCAGCCCCGGGGGCTCTGGAAACACCATATATTTT	CASSPGGSGNTIYF
15	once	TRBV27	TRBJ2-3	TRBD2	TGTGCCAGCAGCGCGGGGGAGCGGGGTACAGATACGCAGTATTTT	CASSAGERGTDTQYF
11	once	TRBV19	TRBJ2-5	NA	TGTGCCAGTAGGAGGGAAGAGACCCAGTACTTC	CASRREETQYF
14	NA	TRBV4-3	TRBJ1-2	NA	TGCGCCAGCAGCCAAGGTACAGGAGGCTATGGCTACACCTTC	CASSQGTGGYGYTF
13	NA	TRBV29-1	TRBJ1-1	TRBD1	TGCAGCGCACGGACAGGGGGGAACACTGAAGCTTTCTTT	CSARTGGNTEAFF
15	NA	TRBV9	TRBJ1-1	TRBD1	TGTGCCAGCAGCGTACAACAGGGGGCTGGCACTGAAGCTTTCTTT	CASSVQQGAGTEAFF
15	NA	TRBV5-6	TRBJ1-3	NA	TGTGCCAGCAGCTTGGCGGGATACTCTGAAAACACCATATATTTT	CASSLAGYSENTIYF
13	NA	TRBV29-1	TRBJ2-7	NA	TGCAGCGTTGAACAAGGGAGCTCCTACGAGCAGTACTTC	CSVEQGSSYEQYF
15	NA	TRBV28	TRBJ2-1	NA	TGTGCCAGCAGTTTAACCCAGGGCCCTTCCAATGAGCAGTTCTTC	CASSLTQGPSNEQFF
15	NA	TRBV7-9	TRBJ1-4	NA	TGTGCCAGCAGCTTACTCGGTAGATCTAATGAAAAACTGTTTTTT	CASSLLGRSNEKLFF
14	NA	TRBV7-2	TRBJ2-7	TRBD2	TGTGCCAGCAGCTTAAGGACTAGCTTCGTCGAGCAGTACTTC	CASSLRTSFVEQYF
16	NA	TRBV6-1	TRBJ2-5	NA	TGTGCCAGCAGGGGGCTAGGGACCTCAGAGGAGGAGACCCAGTACTTC	CASRGLGTSEEETQYF
14	NA	TRBV4-3	TRBJ1-2	NA	TGCGCCAGCAGCCAAGGGCGGGGGGCGTATGGCTACACCTTC	CASSQGRGAYGYTF
19	NA	TRBV11-2	TRBJ2-5	NA	TGTGCCAGCAGCGATTATGGGAGCGGCGCCTATCCCCAACAAGAGACCCAGTACTTC	CASSDYGSGAYPQQETQYF
11	NA	TRBV29-1	TRBJ2-5	NA	TGCAGCGTTCAGGGGCAAGAGACCCAGTACTTC	CSVQGQETQYF
13	NA	TRBV19	TRBJ2-5	TRBD1	TGTGCCAGTAGCTCGACAGGGGGAGAGACCCAGTACTTC	CASSSTGGETQYF
13	NA	TRBV9	TRBJ2-1	NA	TGTGCCAGCAGCGTAGGAGGCGCCGGAGAGCAGTTCTTC	CASSVGGAGEQFF
14	NA	TRBV5-4	TRBJ2-7	NA	TGTGCCAGCAGCTTCGGCCTCGGCTCCTACGAGCAGTACTTC	CASSFGLGSYEQYF
13	NA	TRBV5-1	TRBJ2-5	NA	TGCGCCAGCAGCTCACACCCCCAAGAGACCCAGTACTTC	CASSSHPQETQYF
16	once	TRBV3-1	TRBJ1-2	TRBD1	TGTGCCAGCAGCCAAGATTGGGAGGGACAGATATATGGCTACACCTTC	CASSQDWEGQIYGYTF
14	NA	TRBV28	TRBJ2-7	TRBD1	TGTGCCAGCAGTTTCGACAGGGTCTTGTACGAGCAGTACTTC	CASSFDRVLYEQYF
12	NA	TRBV2	TRBJ2-1	NA	TGTGCCAGCATGTGGGGCCCCAATGAGCAGTTCTTC	CASMWGPNEQFF
13	NA	TRBV29-1	TRBJ2-7	NA	TGCAGCGTTGAGAGTCCAGAGGGGTACGAGCAGTACTTC	CSVESPEGYEQYF
17	NA	TRBV6-1	TRBJ1-2	TRBD1	TGTGCCAGCAGTATCGCCCCCCCCGGGACAGGGGGCTTGCGCTACACCTTC	CASSIAPPGTGGLRYTF
15	NA	TRBV27	TRBJ2-1	NA	TGTGCCAGCAGTTTAGCGGGGGCCCGAGGTAAGGAGCAGTTCTTC	CASSLAGARGKEQFF
14	NA	TRBV15	TRBJ1-1	NA	TGTGCCGCTCGGGACGGCTTCATGAACACTGAAGCTTTCTTT	CAARDGFMNTEAFF
16	NA	TRBV14	TRBJ2-1	NA	TGTGCCAGCAGCCCCAGGGATAGTACCTCCTACAATGAGCAGTTCTTC	CASSPRDSTSYNEQFF
13	NA	TRBV30	TRBJ1-6	NA	TGTGCCTGGAGCGGAGGGAATAATTCACCCCTCCGCTTT	CAWSGGNNSPLRF
14	NA	TRBV27	TRBJ2-3	NA	TGTGCCAGCAGTTTAAGGGCAGGGTGGGATACGCAGTATTTT	CASSLRAGWDTQYF
18	NA	TRBV4-2	TRBJ1-1	TRBD1	TGTGCCAGCAGCCAAGGCCGGTCGGGACAGACTTTGAACACTGAAGCTTTCTTT	CASSQGRSGQTLNTEAFF
12	NA	TRBV29-1	TRBJ1-2	NA	TGCAGCGACCTGGACAGAAACTATGGCTACACCTTC	CSDLDRNYGYTF
14	once	TRBV7-9	TRBJ1-2	NA	TGTGCCAGCAGCTTCGAGCTCCTTCCTTATGGCTACACCTTC	CASSFELLPYGYTF
16	NA	TRBV7-2	TRBJ1-5	NA	TGTGCCAGCAGCCCTAGGGGAGGGGAGTCGAATCAGCCCCAGCATTTT	CASSPRGGESNQPQHF
16	NA	TRBV7-2	TRBJ2-3	NA	TGTGCCAGCAGGCCCCTCGATACAGAACGCACAGATACGCAGTATTTT	CASRPLDTERTDTQYF
15	NA	TRBV5-4	TRBJ1-1	NA	TGTGCCAGCAGCTTACTCCGGAACATGAACACTGAAGCTTTCTTT	CASSLLRNMNTEAFF
16	NA	TRBV6-6	TRBJ2-3	NA	TGTGCCAGCAGCCACTCCCGGGATAGAGTCACAGATACGCAGTATTTT	CASSHSRDRVTDTQYF
15	NA	TRBV23-1	TRBJ1-4	TRBD1	TGCGCCAGCACCCACCAGGACAGGGCTTCGGAAAAACTGTTTTTT	CASTHQDRASEKLFF
13	NA	TRBV20-1	TRBJ2-3	TRBD1	TGCAGTGCCTCGACAGGGTTTTCAGATACGCAGTATTTT	CSASTGFSDTQYF
12	NA	TRBV7-9	TRBJ2-7	NA	TGTGCCAGCAGCCTGGTCGGGCCCGAGCAGTACTTC	CASSLVGPEQYF
15	NA	TRBV6-2/TRBV6-3	TRBJ2-6	NA	TGTGCCAGCAGTTACGGGGGCTCTGGGGCCAACGTCCTGACTTTC	CASSYGGSGANVLTF
14	few	TRBV5-4	TRBJ1-2	NA	TGTGCCAGCAGCTCTGGGCAGTCTTTCTATGGCTACACCTTC	CASSSGQSFYGYTF
12	NA	TRBV2	TRBJ2-1	NA	TGTGCCAGCAGTGCGGCTTACAATGAGCAGTTCTTC	CASSAAYNEQFF
13	NA	TRBV12-3/TRBV12-4	TRBJ2-3	NA	TGTGCCAGCAGCACTTACAGGGCGGATACGCAGTATTTT	CASSTYRADTQYF
13	NA	TRBV29-1	TRBJ2-2	TRBD1	TGCAGCTCCAGGACAGGGGGAACCGGGGAGCTGTTTTTT	CSSRTGGTGELFF
16	NA	TRBV6-5	TRBJ2-3	TRBD2	TGTGCCAGCAGTTCCTTCTGGGGGGGGGAGGAAGATACGCAGTATTTT	CASSSFWGGEEDTQYF
14	NA	TRBV10-3	TRBJ1-5	NA	TGTGCCATCAGTGATTCCGACCCGGCAGGAGGCTTGCATTTT	CAISDSDPAGGLHF
13	NA	TRBV5-4	TRBJ2-2	TRBD2	TGTGCCAGCCGGGGGGGGAACACCGGGGAGCTGTTTTTT	CASRGGNTGELFF
13	NA	TRBV3-1	TRBJ2-1	NA	TGTGCCAGCAGCCAAGAAGGGGCGGGCGAGCAGTTCTTC	CASSQEGAGEQFF